This entry is about one T cell receptor (beta chain). What it binds is unknown. The germline CDR1 and CDR2 sequences are ENHRY and SYGVKD. This CDR3 comprises 13 residues. This sample was included in a study of monozygotic twins with inflammatory bowel disease. Study outcomes and limitations: Using the inverse Simpson index, IBD patients had lower TCRbeta diversity than healthy co-twins. The analysis did not separate different T cell subtypes.

During cDNA synthesis, UMIs that each contained a 6-nucleotide sample barcode were added by means of template switching. Reprocessing the 5' RACE reads, TCRdb reports a single entry for every CDR3 protein and omits DNA. The sample includes around 140,000 distinct CDR3 sequences. This TCR was recovered from a human donor with ulcerative colitis or Crohn's disease, or a healthy co-twin of an affected twin (not recorded which). The chain uses TRBV10-3 and TRBJ1-5; the D call of TRBD1 rests on TCRdb alone, since no DNA is present to check it. The sequencing sample was made of blood. CDR3 loop: CAITTGDNQPQHF.